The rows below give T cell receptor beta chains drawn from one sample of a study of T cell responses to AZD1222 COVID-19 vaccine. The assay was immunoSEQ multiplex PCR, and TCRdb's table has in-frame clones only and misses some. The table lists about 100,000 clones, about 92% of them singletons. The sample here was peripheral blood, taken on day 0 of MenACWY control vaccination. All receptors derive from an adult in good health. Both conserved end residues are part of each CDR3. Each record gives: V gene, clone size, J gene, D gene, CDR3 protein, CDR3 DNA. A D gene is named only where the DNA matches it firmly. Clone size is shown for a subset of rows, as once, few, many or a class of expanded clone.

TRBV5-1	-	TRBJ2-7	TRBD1	CASSQPGQGVDEQYF	TGCGCCAGCAGCCAACCGGGACAGGGGGTGGACGAGCAGTACTTC
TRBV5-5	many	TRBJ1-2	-	CASSPDSGGYGYTF	TGTGCCAGCAGCCCGGACAGTGGGGGCTATGGCTACACCTTC
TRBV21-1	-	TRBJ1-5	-	CASSKGPRFKPQHF	TGTGCCAGCAGCAAAGGGCCCCGGTTTAAACCCCAGCATTTT
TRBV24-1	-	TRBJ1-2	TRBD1	CATSDHRGLGYTF	TGTGCCACCAGTGATCACAGGGGGCTCGGCTACACCTTC
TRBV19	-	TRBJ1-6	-	CASSTVAYNSPLHF	TGTGCCAGTAGTACGGTAGCCTATAATTCACCCCTCCACTTT
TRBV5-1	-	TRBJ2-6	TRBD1	CASSTGQGWSGANVLTF	TGCGCCAGCAGCACAGGACAGGGATGGTCTGGGGCCAACGTCCTGACTTTC
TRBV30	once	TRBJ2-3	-	CAWRRGPSTDTQYF	TGTGCCTGGAGGCGGGGTCCTAGCACAGATACGCAGTATTTT
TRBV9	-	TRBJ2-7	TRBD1	CASSATGTGDEQYF	TGTGCCAGCAGCGCAACCGGGACAGGGGACGAGCAGTACTTC
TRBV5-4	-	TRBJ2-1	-	CASSWKSPGDEQFF	TGTGCCAGCAGCTGGAAGAGCCCTGGGGATGAGCAGTTCTTC
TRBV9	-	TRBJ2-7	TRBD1	CASSGDSYEQYF	TGTGCCAGCAGTGGGGACAGCTACGAGCAGTACTTC
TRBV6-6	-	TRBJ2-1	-	CASSYQPFWNEQFF	TGTGCCAGCAGTTATCAGCCTTTCTGGAATGAGCAGTTCTTC
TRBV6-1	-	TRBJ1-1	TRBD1	CASSDRGLVTEAFF	TGTGCCAGCAGTGACAGGGGGCTAGTGACTGAAGCTTTCTTT
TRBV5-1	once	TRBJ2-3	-	CASSLEVEHTQYF	TGCGCCAGCAGCTTGGAGGTAGAGCATACGCAGTATTTT
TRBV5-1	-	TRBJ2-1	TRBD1	CASHASGTGINEQFF	TGCGCCAGCCATGCTTCGGGGACAGGAATTAATGAGCAGTTCTTC
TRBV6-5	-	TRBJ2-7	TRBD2	CASSPTSGVSYEQYF	TGTGCCAGCAGTCCCACTAGCGGGGTTTCCTACGAGCAGTACTTC
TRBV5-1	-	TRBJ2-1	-	CASSLYRAEVNNEQFF	TGCGCCAGCAGCTTGTATCGAGCGGAAGTTAACAATGAGCAGTTCTTC
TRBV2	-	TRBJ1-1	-	CASLIRQALNPNTEAFF	TGTGCCAGCTTAATCAGGCAGGCCTTGAACCCGAACACTGAAGCTTTCTTT
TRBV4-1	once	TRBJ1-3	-	CASSQPDYSGNTIYF	TGCGCCAGCAGCCAACCGGACTACTCTGGAAACACCATATATTTT
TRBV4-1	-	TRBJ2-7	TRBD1	CASSQDLATGGEGQYF	TGCGCCAGCAGCCAAGATCTTGCGACAGGGGGAGAAGGGCAGTACTTC
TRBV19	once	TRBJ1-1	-	CASSARRGMNTEAFF	TGTGCCAGTAGTGCCCGGAGAGGCATGAACACTGAAGCTTTCTTT
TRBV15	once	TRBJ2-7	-	CATSSSVGSEQYF	TGTGCCACCAGCAGTTCAGTGGGATCCGAGCAGTACTTC
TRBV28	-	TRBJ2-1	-	CASSLPGIGSEQFF	TGTGCCAGCAGTTTACCGGGTATTGGGTCTGAGCAGTTCTTC
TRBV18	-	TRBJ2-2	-	CASSPRSAGELFF	TGTGCCAGCTCACCACGGTCGGCCGGGGAGCTGTTTTTT
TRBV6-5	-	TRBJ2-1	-	CASSYDTYSYNEQFF	TGTGCCAGCAGTTACGACACCTACTCCTACAATGAGCAGTTCTTC
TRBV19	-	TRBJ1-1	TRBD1	CASSRGGLNTEAFF	TGTGCCAGTAGTAGAGGGGGCTTGAACACTGAAGCTTTCTTT
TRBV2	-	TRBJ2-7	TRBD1	CASRHGQGSSEQYF	TGTGCCAGCCGCCACGGACAGGGTTCCTCCGAGCAGTACTTC
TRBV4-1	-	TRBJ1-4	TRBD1	CASSQPSFTNRGANEKLFF	TGCGCCAGCAGCCAACCCTCCTTTACCAACAGGGGAGCTAATGAAAAACTGTTTTTT
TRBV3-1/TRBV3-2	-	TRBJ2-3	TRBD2	CASSQLAGITDTQYF	TGTGCCAGCAGCCAACTAGCGGGGATTACAGATACGCAGTATTTT
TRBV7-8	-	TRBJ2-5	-	CASSFGPLQETQYF	TGTGCCAGCAGCTTCGGTCCTCTCCAAGAGACCCAGTACTTC
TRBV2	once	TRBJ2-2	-	CASSNTGELFF	TGTGCCAGCAGTAACACCGGGGAGCTGTTTTTT
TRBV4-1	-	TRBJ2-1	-	CASSPRDSRNEQFF	TGCGCCAGCAGCCCCCGGGACTCCCGGAATGAGCAGTTCTTC
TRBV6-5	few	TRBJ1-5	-	CASSYSNHGDQPQHF	TGTGCCAGCAGTTACTCGAACCACGGCGATCAGCCCCAGCATTTT
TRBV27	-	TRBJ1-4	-	CASSDSGVGEKLFF	TGTGCCAGCAGTGACTCAGGGGTTGGGGAAAAACTGTTTTTT
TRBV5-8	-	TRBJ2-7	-	CASSLAARNYEQYF	TGTGCCAGCAGCTTAGCGGCGCGGAACTACGAGCAGTACTTC
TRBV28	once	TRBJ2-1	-	CASSRVNEQFF	TGTGCCAGCAGTCGGGTTAATGAGCAGTTCTTC
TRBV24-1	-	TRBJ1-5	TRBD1	CATSDSGTGNQPQHF	TGTGCCACCAGTGATTCCGGGACAGGGAATCAGCCCCAGCATTTT
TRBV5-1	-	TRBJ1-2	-	CASSLASSLSEQANLYGYTF	TGCGCCAGCAGCTTGGCTAGCTCCTTGTCGGAGCAGGCGAATCTCTATGGCTACACCTTC
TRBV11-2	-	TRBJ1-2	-	CASSLRAQASSNYGYTF	TGTGCCAGCAGCCTAAGGGCGCAGGCCTCTTCTAACTATGGCTACACCTTC
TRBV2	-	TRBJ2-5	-	CASSETGAYQETQYF	TGTGCCAGCAGTGAGACCGGGGCCTACCAAGAGACCCAGTACTTC
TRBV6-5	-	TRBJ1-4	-	CASSPLGPRREKLFF	TGTGCCAGCAGTCCCCTGGGGCCACGGCGAGAAAAACTGTTTTTT
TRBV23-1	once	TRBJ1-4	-	CASSQSQRQGRENEKLFF	TGCGCCAGCAGTCAATCCCAAAGGCAGGGCAGGGAGAATGAAAAACTGTTTTTT
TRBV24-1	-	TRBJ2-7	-	CATKGGSSYEQYF	TGTGCCACCAAAGGGGGGAGCTCCTACGAGCAGTACTTC